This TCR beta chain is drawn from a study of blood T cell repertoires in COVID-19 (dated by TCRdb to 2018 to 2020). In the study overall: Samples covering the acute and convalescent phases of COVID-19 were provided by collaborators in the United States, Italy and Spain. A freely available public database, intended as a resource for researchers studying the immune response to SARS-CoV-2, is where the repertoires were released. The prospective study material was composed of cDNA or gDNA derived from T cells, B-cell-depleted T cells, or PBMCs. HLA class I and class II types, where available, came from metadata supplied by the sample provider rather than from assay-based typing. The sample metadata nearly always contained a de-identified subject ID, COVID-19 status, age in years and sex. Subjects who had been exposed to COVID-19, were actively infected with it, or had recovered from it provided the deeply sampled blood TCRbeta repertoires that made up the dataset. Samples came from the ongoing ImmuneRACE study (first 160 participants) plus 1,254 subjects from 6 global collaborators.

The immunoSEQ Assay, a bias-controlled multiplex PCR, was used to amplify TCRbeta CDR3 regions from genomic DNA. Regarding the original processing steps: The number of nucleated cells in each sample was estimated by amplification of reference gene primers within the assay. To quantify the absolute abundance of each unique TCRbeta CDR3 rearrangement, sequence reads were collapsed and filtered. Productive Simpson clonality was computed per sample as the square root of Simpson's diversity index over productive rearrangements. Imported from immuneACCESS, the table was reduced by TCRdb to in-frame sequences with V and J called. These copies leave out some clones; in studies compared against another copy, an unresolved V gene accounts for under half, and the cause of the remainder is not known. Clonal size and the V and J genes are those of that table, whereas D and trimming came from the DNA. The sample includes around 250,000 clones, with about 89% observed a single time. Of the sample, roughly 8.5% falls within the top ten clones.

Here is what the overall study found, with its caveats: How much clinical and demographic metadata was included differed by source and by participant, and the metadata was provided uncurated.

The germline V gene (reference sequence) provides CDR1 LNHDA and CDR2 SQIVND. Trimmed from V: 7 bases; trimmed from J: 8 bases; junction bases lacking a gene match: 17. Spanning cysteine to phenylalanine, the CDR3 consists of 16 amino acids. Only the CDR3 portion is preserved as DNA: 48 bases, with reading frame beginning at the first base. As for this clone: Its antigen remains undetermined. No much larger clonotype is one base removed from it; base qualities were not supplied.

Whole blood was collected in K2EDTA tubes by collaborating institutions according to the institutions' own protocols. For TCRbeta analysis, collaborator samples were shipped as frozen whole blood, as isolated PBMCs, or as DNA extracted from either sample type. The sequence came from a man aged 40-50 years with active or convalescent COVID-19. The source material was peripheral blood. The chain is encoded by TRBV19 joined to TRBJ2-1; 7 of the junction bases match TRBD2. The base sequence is TGTGCCAGTAATGGATTCGGCGGGGGAACGGTGGATGAGCAGTTCTTC. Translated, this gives CASNGFGGGTVDEQFF.